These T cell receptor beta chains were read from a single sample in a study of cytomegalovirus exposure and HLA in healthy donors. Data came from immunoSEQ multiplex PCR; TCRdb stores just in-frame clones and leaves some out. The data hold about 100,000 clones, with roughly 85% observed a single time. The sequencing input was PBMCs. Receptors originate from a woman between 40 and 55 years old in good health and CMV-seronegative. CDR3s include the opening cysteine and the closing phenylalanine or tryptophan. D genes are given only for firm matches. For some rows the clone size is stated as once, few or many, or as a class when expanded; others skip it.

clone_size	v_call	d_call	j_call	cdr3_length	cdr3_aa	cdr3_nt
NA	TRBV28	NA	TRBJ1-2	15	CASSLPGGVNYGYTF	TGTGCCAGCAGTCTTCCCGGGGGGGTTAACTATGGCTACACCTTC
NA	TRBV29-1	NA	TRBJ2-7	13	CSVEGRDNYEQYF	TGCAGCGTGGAGGGACGGGATAACTACGAGCAGTACTTC
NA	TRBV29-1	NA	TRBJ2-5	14	CSVGPGGSQETQYF	TGCAGCGTGGGGCCAGGGGGGAGCCAAGAGACCCAGTACTTC
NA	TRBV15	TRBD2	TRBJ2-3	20	CATSRYSPGLAGGHEDTQYF	TGTGCCACCAGCAGATATTCGCCGGGACTAGCGGGGGGGCATGAAGATACGCAGTATTTT
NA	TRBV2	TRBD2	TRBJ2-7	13	CASSAGLGYEQYF	TGTGCCAGCAGTGCAGGACTAGGTTACGAGCAGTACTTC
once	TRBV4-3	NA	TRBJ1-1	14	CASSQSGRDTEAFF	TGCGCCAGCAGCCAGAGCGGACGGGACACTGAAGCTTTCTTT
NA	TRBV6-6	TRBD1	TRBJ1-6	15	CASRPPGTGNSPLHF	TGTGCCAGCAGGCCCCCCGGGACAGGGAATTCACCCCTCCACTTT
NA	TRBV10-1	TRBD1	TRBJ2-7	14	CASSEGRGRGEQYF	TGCGCCAGCAGTGAGGGCAGGGGGCGCGGCGAGCAGTACTTC
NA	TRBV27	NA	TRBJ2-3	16	CASSLLADHSTDTQYF	TGTGCCAGCAGTTTGTTAGCGGACCATAGCACAGATACGCAGTATTTT
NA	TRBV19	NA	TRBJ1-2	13	CASSIGPSYGYTF	TGTGCCAGTAGTATTGGGCCCTCTTATGGCTACACCTTC
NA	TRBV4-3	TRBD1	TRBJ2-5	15	CASSQDRTGQETQYF	TGCGCCAGCAGCCAAGATCGGACAGGCCAGGAGACCCAGTACTTC
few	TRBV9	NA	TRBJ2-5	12	CASSGGGVTQYF	TGTGCCAGCAGCGGTGGAGGGGTGACCCAGTACTTC
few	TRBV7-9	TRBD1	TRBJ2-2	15	CASSGQGGNTGELFF	TGTGCCAGCAGCGGACAGGGAGGGAACACCGGGGAGCTGTTTTTT
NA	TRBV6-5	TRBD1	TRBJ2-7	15	CASSSVTGGGYEQYF	TGTGCCAGCAGTTCCGTGACAGGGGGGGGGTACGAGCAGTACTTC
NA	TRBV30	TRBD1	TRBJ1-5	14	CAWSQQGGSQPQHF	TGTGCCTGGAGTCAACAGGGGGGTAGTCAGCCCCAGCATTTT
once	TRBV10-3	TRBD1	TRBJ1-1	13	CATRQGMNTEAFF	TGTGCCACACGACAGGGAATGAACACTGAAGCTTTCTTT
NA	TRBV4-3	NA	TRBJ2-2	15	CASSLWTANTGELFF	TGCGCCAGCAGCCTTTGGACAGCTAACACCGGGGAGCTGTTTTTT
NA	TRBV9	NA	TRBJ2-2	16	CASKAAGNANTGELFF	TGTGCCAGCAAGGCGGCAGGGAACGCGAACACCGGGGAGCTGTTTTTT
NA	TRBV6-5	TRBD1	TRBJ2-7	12	CASTSDRYEQYF	TGTGCCAGCACCTCGGACAGGTACGAGCAGTACTTC
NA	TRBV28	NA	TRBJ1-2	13	CASSFARPTGYTF	TGTGCCAGCAGTTTTGCAAGGCCGACAGGCTACACCTTC
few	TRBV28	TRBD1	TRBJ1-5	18	CASSPQPGQGGSNQPQHF	TGTGCCAGCAGTCCCCAACCGGGACAGGGGGGTAGCAATCAGCCCCAGCATTTT
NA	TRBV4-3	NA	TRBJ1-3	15	CASSQEPGGRNTIYF	TGCGCCAGCAGCCAAGAGCCTGGCGGAAGAAACACCATATATTTT
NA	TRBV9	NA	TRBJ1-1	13	CASSADTNTEAFF	TGTGCCAGCAGCGCGGACACTAACACTGAAGCTTTCTTT
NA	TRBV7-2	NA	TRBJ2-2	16	CASSPPRGIVTGELFF	TGTGCCAGCAGCCCCCCACGGGGAATAGTGACCGGGGAGCTGTTTTTT
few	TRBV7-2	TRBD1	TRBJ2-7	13	CASSRDSSYEQYF	TGTGCCAGCAGCCGGGACAGCTCCTACGAGCAGTACTTC
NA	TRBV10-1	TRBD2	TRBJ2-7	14	CASSEGSGRPEQYF	TGCGCCAGCAGTGAAGGTAGCGGGAGGCCCGAGCAGTACTTC
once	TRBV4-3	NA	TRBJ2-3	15	CASSQDVDSGDTQYF	TGCGCCAGCAGCCAAGATGTGGACTCTGGAGATACGCAGTATTTT
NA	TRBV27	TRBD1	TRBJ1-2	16	CASSLRTGQGTGGYTF	TGTGCCAGCAGTTTAAGAACGGGACAGGGGACGGGTGGCTACACCTTC